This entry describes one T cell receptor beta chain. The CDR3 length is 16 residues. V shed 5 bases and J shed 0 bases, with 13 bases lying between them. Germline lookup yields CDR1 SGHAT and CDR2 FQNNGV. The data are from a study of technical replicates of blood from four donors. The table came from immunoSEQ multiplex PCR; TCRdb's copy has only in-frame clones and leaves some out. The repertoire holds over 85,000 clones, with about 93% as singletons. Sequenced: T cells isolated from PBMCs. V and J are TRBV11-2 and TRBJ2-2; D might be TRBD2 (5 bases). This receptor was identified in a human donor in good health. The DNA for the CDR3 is TGTGCCAGCAGCCGCGGGCCACTAGCGAACACCGGGGAGCTGTTTTTT. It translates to CASSRGPLANTGELFF. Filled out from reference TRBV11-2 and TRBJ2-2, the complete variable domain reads EAGVAQSPRYKIIEKRQSVAFWCNPISGHATLYWYQQILGQGPKLLIQFQNNGVVDDSQLPKDRFSAERLKGVDSTLKIQPAKLEDSAVYLCASSRGPLANTGELFFGEGSRLTVL.